A selection of T cell receptor beta chains follows, all from one sample in a study of blood T cell repertoires in COVID-19. Libraries were prepared by immunoSEQ multiplex PCR; TCRdb keeps only in-frame clonotypes and omits some of them. This table holds about 26,000 clones, 75% to 85% found once. Sequencing used peripheral blood. All receptors derive from an elderly man with active or convalescent COVID-19. CDR3s include the opening cysteine and the closing phenylalanine or tryptophan. The order of the fields is D gene, clone size, J gene, V gene, CDR3 DNA, CDR3 protein. D genes are given only for firm matches. The listing skips clone size in some rows; elsewhere it reads once, few, many or a size class.

d_call: NA
clone_size: NA
j_call: TRBJ2-5
v_call: TRBV20-1
cdr3_nt: TGCAGTGCTAGTTTGTCGGAGACCGGGCAAGAGACCCAGTACTTC
cdr3_aa: CSASLSETGQETQYF

d_call: NA
clone_size: NA
j_call: TRBJ1-1
v_call: TRBV6-1
cdr3_nt: TGTGCCAGCAGTGGTGGCAGGGCAACGCCGAACACTGAAGCTTTCTTT
cdr3_aa: CASSGGRATPNTEAFF

d_call: NA
clone_size: few
j_call: TRBJ2-1
v_call: TRBV4-3
cdr3_nt: TGCGCCAGCAGCCAAGATTTGGGCTATCGCGAGTTCTTC
cdr3_aa: CASSQDLGYREFF

d_call: NA
clone_size: NA
j_call: TRBJ1-5
v_call: TRBV28
cdr3_nt: TGTGCCAGCAGGTCCGCAGGGGTGAGCAATCAGCCCCAGCATTTT
cdr3_aa: CASRSAGVSNQPQHF

d_call: NA
clone_size: NA
j_call: TRBJ2-3
v_call: TRBV9
cdr3_nt: TGTGCCAGCAGCCTAATTGGACTCACAGATACGCAGTATTTT
cdr3_aa: CASSLIGLTDTQYF

d_call: NA
clone_size: NA
j_call: TRBJ1-4
v_call: TRBV7-9
cdr3_nt: TGTGCCAGCAGCTCGCCCCTAAGAAAACTGTTTTTT
cdr3_aa: CASSSPLRKLFF

d_call: NA
clone_size: NA
j_call: TRBJ1-2
v_call: TRBV4-1
cdr3_nt: TGCGCCAGCAGCCAACCCGGGACACGGAACTATGGCTACACCTTC
cdr3_aa: CASSQPGTRNYGYTF

d_call: TRBD1
clone_size: NA
j_call: TRBJ1-5
v_call: TRBV7-8
cdr3_nt: TGTGCCAGCAGCTCCCACGACAGGGGGCGCATCCAGCCCCAGCATTTT
cdr3_aa: CASSSHDRGRIQPQHF

d_call: NA
clone_size: NA
j_call: TRBJ2-3
v_call: TRBV6-2/TRBV6-3
cdr3_nt: TGTGCCAGCAGTTACGGGGGGTCAGATACGCAGTATTTT
cdr3_aa: CASSYGGSDTQYF

d_call: NA
clone_size: NA
j_call: TRBJ1-4
v_call: TRBV24-1
cdr3_nt: TGTGCCACCAGTGATTTTCCAGGGAGGAATGAAAAACTGTTTTTT
cdr3_aa: CATSDFPGRNEKLFF

d_call: TRBD1
clone_size: NA
j_call: TRBJ2-7
v_call: TRBV29-1
cdr3_nt: TGCAGCGCTGGGACAGGGGGCAATTACGCCTACGAGCAGTACTTC
cdr3_aa: CSAGTGGNYAYEQYF

d_call: TRBD2
clone_size: NA
j_call: TRBJ2-2
v_call: TRBV9
cdr3_nt: TGTGCCAGCACCAGTAGCGGGACGAACACCGGGGAGCTGTTTTTT
cdr3_aa: CASTSSGTNTGELFF

d_call: TRBD1
clone_size: NA
j_call: TRBJ1-6
v_call: TRBV7-9
cdr3_nt: TGTGCCAGCAGCTTTGGACAGGGAAATTCACCCCTCCACTTT
cdr3_aa: CASSFGQGNSPLHF

d_call: NA
clone_size: once
j_call: TRBJ1-1
v_call: TRBV14
cdr3_nt: TGTGCCAGCTCTCTAAACAGGCTGAACACTGAAGCTTTCTTT
cdr3_aa: CASSLNRLNTEAFF

d_call: TRBD1
clone_size: NA
j_call: TRBJ2-7
v_call: TRBV6-5
cdr3_nt: TGTGCCAGCAGTTACTCGACAGGGTCCTCCTACGAGCAGTACTTC
cdr3_aa: CASSYSTGSSYEQYF

d_call: NA
clone_size: NA
j_call: TRBJ1-5
v_call: TRBV9
cdr3_nt: TGTGCCAGCAGCGTAGAGCTTAATCAGCCCCAGCATTTT
cdr3_aa: CASSVELNQPQHF

d_call: NA
clone_size: NA
j_call: TRBJ1-4
v_call: TRBV12-1
cdr3_nt: TGTGCCAGCAGCTGGACAGGGATTAGCCTAGGTATAAGAAAACTGTTTTTT
cdr3_aa: CASSWTGISLGIRKLFF

d_call: NA
clone_size: NA
j_call: TRBJ1-6
v_call: TRBV10-1
cdr3_nt: TGCGCCAGCAGTGGCGGCGCCGATTCACCCCTCCACTTT
cdr3_aa: CASSGGADSPLHF

d_call: TRBD2
clone_size: NA
j_call: TRBJ2-3
v_call: TRBV5-1
cdr3_nt: TGCGCCAGCAGCTTGGGGACTAGCGGCTATGGGGATACGCAGTATTTT
cdr3_aa: CASSLGTSGYGDTQYF

d_call: TRBD1
clone_size: NA
j_call: TRBJ2-3
v_call: TRBV3-1/TRBV3-2
cdr3_nt: TGTGCCAGCAGCCAAGGGACAGGGTCTACAGATACGCAGTATTTT
cdr3_aa: CASSQGTGSTDTQYF

d_call: NA
clone_size: NA
j_call: TRBJ2-1
v_call: TRBV6-2/TRBV6-3
cdr3_nt: TGTGCCAGCAGTTACTTGGCGGGGCGGAATGAGCAGTTCTTC
cdr3_aa: CASSYLAGRNEQFF

d_call: NA
clone_size: NA
j_call: TRBJ1-4
v_call: TRBV28
cdr3_nt: TGTGCCAGCAGTCTCCTCGAAAAACTGTTTTTT
cdr3_aa: CASSLLEKLFF

d_call: NA
clone_size: NA
j_call: TRBJ2-2
v_call: TRBV7-9
cdr3_nt: TGTGCCAGCAGTAGGACAGACTCCGGGGAGCTGTTTTTT
cdr3_aa: CASSRTDSGELFF

d_call: TRBD2
clone_size: NA
j_call: TRBJ2-7
v_call: TRBV6-5
cdr3_nt: TGTGCCAGCAGACCGACTAGCGGGAGCTCCTACGAGCAGTACTTC
cdr3_aa: CASRPTSGSSYEQYF

d_call: TRBD1
clone_size: NA
j_call: TRBJ1-5
v_call: TRBV6-2/TRBV6-3
cdr3_nt: TGTGCCAGCACCCCGGCGGGCAGGGGGTTTGTTAATCAGCCCCAGCATTTT
cdr3_aa: CASTPAGRGFVNQPQHF

d_call: TRBD2
clone_size: NA
j_call: TRBJ2-1
v_call: TRBV11-2
cdr3_nt: TGTGCCAGCAGCCCCCGGACTAGCAACTACAATGAGCAGTTCTTC
cdr3_aa: CASSPRTSNYNEQFF

d_call: TRBD1
clone_size: NA
j_call: TRBJ1-2
v_call: TRBV6-5
cdr3_nt: TGTGCCAGCACCCAACATGGACAGGGGACACACACCTTC
cdr3_aa: CASTQHGQGTHTF

d_call: NA
clone_size: NA
j_call: TRBJ1-1
v_call: TRBV10-3
cdr3_nt: TGTGCCATCATGGCAGGGGCGAATGAAGCTTTCTTT
cdr3_aa: CAIMAGANEAFF

d_call: NA
clone_size: NA
j_call: TRBJ2-1
v_call: TRBV15
cdr3_nt: TGTGCCACCAGCCTTGGGAGCAGCTCCTACAATGAGCAGTTCTTC
cdr3_aa: CATSLGSSSYNEQFF

d_call: NA
clone_size: few
j_call: TRBJ2-5
v_call: TRBV19
cdr3_nt: TGTGCCAGTAGTATATCGGGGTACCAAGAGACCCAGTACTTC
cdr3_aa: CASSISGYQETQYF

d_call: NA
clone_size: NA
j_call: TRBJ2-3
v_call: TRBV7-2
cdr3_nt: TGTGCCAGCAGCATCCCGTTACTAGCCAACTTAGATACGCAGTATTTT
cdr3_aa: CASSIPLLANLDTQYF

d_call: NA
clone_size: NA
j_call: TRBJ1-5
v_call: TRBV6-4
cdr3_nt: TGTGCCAGACTACTTCGGGATTTT
cdr3_aa: CARLLRDF

d_call: NA
clone_size: NA
j_call: TRBJ1-1
v_call: TRBV7-2
cdr3_nt: TGTGCCAGCAGCTTAGCGGTGGCCCCTGGTGAAGCTTTCTTT
cdr3_aa: CASSLAVAPGEAFF

d_call: TRBD1
clone_size: NA
j_call: TRBJ1-6
v_call: TRBV5-1
cdr3_nt: TGCGCCAGCAGCTTGTCTGGCGGACAGGGGAGCTCCTATAATTCACCCCTCCACTTT
cdr3_aa: CASSLSGGQGSSYNSPLHF

d_call: TRBD1
clone_size: few
j_call: TRBJ1-2
v_call: TRBV7-2
cdr3_nt: TGTGCCAGCAGCTGGACAGGGGGCTGGGGCTACACCTTC
cdr3_aa: CASSWTGGWGYTF

d_call: TRBD1
clone_size: NA
j_call: TRBJ2-5
v_call: TRBV3-1/TRBV3-2
cdr3_nt: TGTGCCAGCAGCCAAGAGGGACAGGGGCAAGAGACCCAGTACTTC
cdr3_aa: CASSQEGQGQETQYF

d_call: NA
clone_size: NA
j_call: TRBJ2-3
v_call: TRBV11-2
cdr3_nt: TGTGCCAGCAGCTTAGATATTATAACTAGCACAGATACGCAGTATTTT
cdr3_aa: CASSLDIITSTDTQYF

d_call: NA
clone_size: NA
j_call: TRBJ1-1
v_call: TRBV12-2
cdr3_nt: TGTGCAAGTCGCGCGGAGACAGGGGAAGACACTGAAGCTTTCTTT
cdr3_aa: CASRAETGEDTEAFF

d_call: NA
clone_size: NA
j_call: TRBJ1-6
v_call: TRBV10-3
cdr3_nt: TGTGCCATTAGAGCCGGGACAAGCAATTCAAATAATTCACCCCTCCACTTT
cdr3_aa: CAIRAGTSNSNNSPLHF

d_call: TRBD2
clone_size: NA
j_call: TRBJ2-1
v_call: TRBV28
cdr3_nt: TGTGCCAGCAGTTACCAAACCGGGACTAGAGACTACAATGAGCAGTTCTTC
cdr3_aa: CASSYQTGTRDYNEQFF

d_call: NA
clone_size: NA
j_call: TRBJ1-2
v_call: TRBV12-3/TRBV12-4
cdr3_nt: TGTGCCAGCAGTCTCATGGCCAGCGCCGGCTACACCTTC
cdr3_aa: CASSLMASAGYTF

d_call: TRBD1
clone_size: once
j_call: TRBJ2-3
v_call: TRBV6-5
cdr3_nt: TGTGCCAGCAGGGGGGACAGGGGTTTAGGGGATACGCAGTATTTT
cdr3_aa: CASRGDRGLGDTQYF